This T cell receptor beta chain was captured in a study of blood T cell repertoires in COVID-19. The trim removed 5 bases at V and 4 bases at J, leaving 6 bases unmatched. Germline V gene sequence: CDR1 SGHTA, CDR2 FQGNSA. The CDR3 is 15 residues long. The authors' processing: For nucleated cells, counts were estimated from reference gene primer amplification. Measured with immunoSEQ multiplex PCR; TCRdb has only the in-frame clones, and not every one. Clonal size and the V and J genes are those of that table, whereas D and trimming came from the DNA. Here the sample spans about 280,000 clones, roughly 88% being singletons.

The V gene is TRBV7-2, the J gene TRBJ2-7; TRBD1 aligns across 12 bases. The source material was peripheral blood. The receptor was isolated from a woman in her sixties or seventies with acute or convalescent COVID-19. The CDR3 spells CASSPRDRGPYEQYF. The CDR3 coding sequence is TGTGCCAGCAGCCCCCGGGACAGGGGGCCTTACGAGCAGTACTTC.